These 10 T cell receptor beta chains were sequenced from one sample in a study of CD8 T cells in ankylosing spondylitis. Study-level points and caveats: A TCR beta motif of about 8 highly homologous variants seemed to mark ankylosing spondylitis blood.

Their antigens remain unidentified. TCRdb called the 5' RACE reads again in MiXCR, with one record for every CDR3 protein. The sample lists hundreds of thousands of distinct CDR3 sequences, more than 25% seen once, with about 1% in the top ten. The sequenced sample consisted of blood, either unsorted or a sorted T cell fraction (not recorded which). These receptors originate from a male donor with ankylosing spondylitis.

The chain has TRBV7-2 and TRBJ2-1; no reliable D call. V shed 4 bases and J shed 8 bases, with 18 bases lying between them. The germline V gene has CDR1 SGHTA and CDR2 FQGNSA. The CDR3 covers 15 residues. In DNA, the CDR3 is TGTGCCAGCAGCTCCTCGGCCCCCACCTGGGATGAGCAGTTCTTC. The encoded protein is CASSSSAPTWDEQFF.

The chain employs TRBV6-1 and TRBJ2-1; D uncertain. CDR1 is MNHNS, CDR2 SASEGT, per germline. The CDR3 consists of 13 residues. Trimming removed 1 base from V and 8 bases from J, with 9 bases in between. The CDR3 is CASSEGSGDEQFF. The CDR3 DNA reads TGTGCCAGCAGTGAAGGGTCAGGAGATGAGCAGTTCTTC.

This clonotype was recorded a few times. This chain uses TRBV28 with TRBJ2-3, with 16 positions matching TRBD2. Germline values: CDR1 MDHEN, CDR2 SYDVKM. V lost 9 bases to trimming and J lost 3 bases; unmatched junction nucleotides: 6. The CDR3 is made up of 16 amino acids. The CDR3 region is CASTGLAGGYTDTQYF. In nucleotides, the CDR3 is TGTGCCAGTACGGGACTAGCGGGAGGGTATACAGATACGCAGTATTTT.

This clonotype was detected only once. This chain connects TRBV5-1 to TRBJ2-1; the match to TRBD1 covers 10 bases. This CDR3 contains 13 residues. With 4 bases clipped from V and 8 bases from J, the junction kept 3 bases outside the gene matches. The germline V gene encodes CDR1 SGHRS and CDR2 YFSETQ. CDR3 coding DNA: TGCGCCAGCAGCCGGGACAGGGGATATGAGCAGTTCTTC. As protein: CASSRDRGYEQFF.

This clonotype was detected only a few times. The gene calls are TRBV7-7 and TRBJ2-2; D may be TRBD2 (5 bases). With 1 base removed from V and 1 base from J, the gap between germline ends came to 10 bases. CDR1 is SSHAT, CDR2 FNYEAQ, per germline (reference sequence). CDR3 length: 16 amino acids. The CDR3 DNA sequence: TGTGCCAGCAGCTTAGTTGGTGCGGGGAACACCGGGGAGCTGTTTTTT. It translates to CASSLVGAGNTGELFF.

In this sample, this clonotype turned up a few times. The chain combines TRBV7-2 with TRBJ1-4; D is perhaps TRBD1 (6 bases). V was clipped by 0 bases and J by 7 bases, with 9 bases between them. The germline V gene has CDR1 SGHTA and CDR2 FQGNSA. The length of the CDR3 is 14 residues. Here the CDR3 reads CASSLAGDIEKLFF. The CDR3 DNA follows: TGTGCCAGCAGCTTAGCGGGGGACATTGAAAAACTGTTTTTT.

The chain carries TRBV5-1 and TRBJ2-6; D call uncertain. Trimming removed 0 bases from V and 0 bases from J, with 13 bases in between. CDR3 length: 18 residues. CDR1 is SGHRS, CDR2 YFSETQ, per germline. The CDR3 DNA reads TGCGCCAGCAGCTTGGATGGCACTCCTGGCTCTGGGGCCAACGTCCTGACTTTC. Protein sequence: CASSLDGTPGSGANVLTF.

This clonotype was observed a few times. V usage is TRBV24-1 and J usage is TRBJ2-7; D not certain. From germline, CDR1 is KGHDR and CDR2 SFDVKD. Trimming shortened V by 6 bases and J by 7 bases, and 12 bases separated the two germline ends. The length of the CDR3 is 12 residues. In nucleotides, the CDR3 is TGTGCCACCAGTACAATGAAACCGGAGCAGTACGTC. Its translation: CATSTMKPEQYV.

This clonotype was seen a handful of times. The chain employs TRBV6-5 and TRBJ1-1; D is possibly TRBD1 (6 bases). The CDR3 loop spans 16 amino acids. V gave up 4 bases and J gave up 3 bases, with 18 bases separating them. Germline CDR1 MNHEY, CDR2 SVGAGI. The chain's CDR3 is CASSWGPGAGYTEAFF. CDR3 nucleotides: TGTGCCAGCAGTTGGGGACCAGGGGCGGGGTACACTGAAGCTTTCTTT.

This clonotype was detected only a few times. This chain uses TRBV20-1 with TRBJ2-1, with D perhaps being TRBD1 or TRBD2 (5 bases each). Germline V gene data show CDR1 as DFQATT and CDR2 as SNEGSKA (reference sequence). The CDR3 runs to 14 residues. The ends were cut back, 4 bases at V and 8 bases at J, with 18 bases in the middle. Written as DNA, the CDR3 is TGCAGTGCTACTAAAGTGGATAGGGACGATGAGCAGTTCTTC. Translating gives CSATKVDRDDEQFF.